This T cell receptor (beta chain) was identified during a study of blood T cell repertoires in COVID-19. Overall study context: COVID-19 samples, acute and convalescent, were from the United States, Italy and Spain. T cells, B-cell-depleted T cells, or PBMCs supplied cDNA or gDNA.

Clones were sequenced by immunoSEQ multiplex PCR, and TCRdb holds only the in-frame ones, with some missing. Here the sample spans over 200,000 clones, 85% to 90% being singletons. V dropped 0 bases and J dropped 3; count of bases not matched to a gene: 0. The length of the CDR3 is 15 residues. Per the germline V gene, CDR1 is SGHRS and CDR2 is YFSETQ. Source material: peripheral blood. V usage is TRBV5-1 and J usage is TRBJ2-2; TRBD2 agrees at 9 bases. The receptor's source is a man of 80 years or more with acute or convalescent COVID-19. The CDR3 sequence is CASSLGLADTGELFF. CDR3 DNA: TGCGCCAGCAGCTTGGGACTAGCGGACACCGGGGAGCTGTTTTTT.